The clone carrying this T cell receptor (beta chain) was counted only a few times. The CDR3 length is 18 residues. Germline V gene lookup returns CDR1 MNHEY and CDR2 SMNVEV (reference sequence). The junction had 11 bases not matched to a gene; V was cut back by 0 bases and J by 6 bases. This sample stems from a study of shared T cell receptors in the human thymus. Assay used: immunoSEQ multiplex PCR; TCRdb lists only in-frame clones, some missing. Of 700,000 or so clones detected, roughly 85% appear once; the ten largest clones hold roughly 0.01%. These data were likewise used in another study, on human thymus T cells. That work adds: In corrective heart surgery, resections were taken, and these provided the thymus tissue. Apparent skewing of V and J gene usage characterized both thymic and blood repertoires.

This chain links TRBV27 with TRBJ2-3; TRBD1 matches 11 bases. The receptor was isolated from a girl under three years old with a congenital heart defect. Sequenced: thymocytes. The CDR3: CASSLSGKGDRGWDTQYF. CDR3 bases: TGTGCCAGCAGTTTATCGGGCAAGGGGGACAGGGGGTGGGATACGCAGTATTTT.